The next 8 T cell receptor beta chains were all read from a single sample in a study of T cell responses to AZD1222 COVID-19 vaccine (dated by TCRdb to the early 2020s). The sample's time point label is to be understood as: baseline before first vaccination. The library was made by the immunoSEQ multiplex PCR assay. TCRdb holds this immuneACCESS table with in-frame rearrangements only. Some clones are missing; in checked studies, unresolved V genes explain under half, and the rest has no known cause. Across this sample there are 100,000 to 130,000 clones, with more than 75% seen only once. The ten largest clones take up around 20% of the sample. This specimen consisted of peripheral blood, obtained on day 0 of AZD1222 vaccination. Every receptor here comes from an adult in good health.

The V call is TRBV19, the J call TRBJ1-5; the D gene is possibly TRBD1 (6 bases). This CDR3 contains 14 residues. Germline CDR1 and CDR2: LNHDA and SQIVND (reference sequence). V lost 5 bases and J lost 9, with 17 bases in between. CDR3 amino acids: CASSYQGPLGPQHF. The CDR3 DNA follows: TGTGCCAGTAGTTATCAGGGGCCCCTGGGGCCCCAGCATTTT.

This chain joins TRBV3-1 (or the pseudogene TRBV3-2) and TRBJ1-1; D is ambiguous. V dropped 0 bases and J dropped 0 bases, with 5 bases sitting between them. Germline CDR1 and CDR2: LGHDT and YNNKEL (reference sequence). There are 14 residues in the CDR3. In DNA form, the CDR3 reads TGTGCCAGCAGCCAAGAGCGGTTGAACACTGAAGCTTTCTTT. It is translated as CASSQERLNTEAFF.

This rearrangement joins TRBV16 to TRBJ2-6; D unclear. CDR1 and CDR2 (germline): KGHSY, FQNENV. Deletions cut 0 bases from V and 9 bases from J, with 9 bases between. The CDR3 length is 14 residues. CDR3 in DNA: TGTGCCAGCAGCCAATCCACCGGATTCAACGTCCTGACTTTC. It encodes CASSQSTGFNVLTF. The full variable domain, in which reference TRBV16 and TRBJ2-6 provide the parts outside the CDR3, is GEEVAQTPKHLVRGEGQKAKLYCAPIKGHSYVFWYQQVLKNEFKFLISFQNENVFDETGMPKERFSAKCLPNSPCSLEIQATKLEDSAVYFCASSQSTGFNVLTFGAGSRLTVL.

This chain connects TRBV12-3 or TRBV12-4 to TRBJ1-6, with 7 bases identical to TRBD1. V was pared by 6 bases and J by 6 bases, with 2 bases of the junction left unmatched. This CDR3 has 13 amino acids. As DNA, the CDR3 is TGTGCCAGCAGCCGACAGGGTAATTCACCCCTCCACTTT. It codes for CASSRQGNSPLHF.

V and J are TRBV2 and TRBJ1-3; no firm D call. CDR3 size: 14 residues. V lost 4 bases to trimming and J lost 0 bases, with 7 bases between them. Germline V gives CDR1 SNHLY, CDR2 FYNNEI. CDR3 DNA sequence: TGTGCCAGCAGTGTTACCCGCTCTGGAAACACCATATATTTT. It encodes CASSVTRSGNTIYF.

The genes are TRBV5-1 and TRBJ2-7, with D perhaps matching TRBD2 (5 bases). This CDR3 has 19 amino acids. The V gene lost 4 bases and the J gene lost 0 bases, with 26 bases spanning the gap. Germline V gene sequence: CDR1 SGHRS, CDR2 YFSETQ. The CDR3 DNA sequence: TGCGCCAGCAGCCGGTCGTACGAGTCGGCCTTTGAGGGCTCCTACGAGCAGTACTTC. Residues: CASSRSYESAFEGSYEQYF.

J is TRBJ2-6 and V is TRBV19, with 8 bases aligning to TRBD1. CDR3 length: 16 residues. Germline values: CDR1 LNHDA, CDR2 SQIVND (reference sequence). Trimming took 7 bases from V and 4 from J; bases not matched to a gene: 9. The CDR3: CASTGGAASGANVLTF. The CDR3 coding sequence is TGTGCCAGTACAGGGGGCGCAGCTTCCGGGGCCAACGTCCTGACTTTC.

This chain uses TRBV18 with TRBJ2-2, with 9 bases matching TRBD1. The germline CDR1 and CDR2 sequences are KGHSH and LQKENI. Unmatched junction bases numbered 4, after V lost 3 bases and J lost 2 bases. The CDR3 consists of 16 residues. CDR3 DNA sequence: TGTGCCAGCTCACCCCCTACAGGGGGCAACACCGGGGAGCTGTTTTTT. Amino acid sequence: CASSPPTGGNTGELFF.